This T cell receptor (beta chain) was identified during a study of T cell responses to AZD1222 COVID-19 vaccine. Per germline, CDR1 SGHNT and CDR2 YYREEE (reference sequence). Losses at the gene ends were 2 bases for V and 3 bases for J; bases not matched to a gene: 5. The CDR3 is made up of 15 amino acids. Here immunoSEQ multiplex PCR was the method, and the copy in TCRdb shows in-frame clones only, minus some. The profile shows about 160,000 clones, 85% to 90% of them singletons. This sample comprised peripheral blood, obtained on day 0 of AZD1222 vaccination. The clonotype originates from an adult in good health. V and J are TRBV5-4 and TRBJ2-1, with 7 nucleotides matching TRBD1. The CDR3 bases are TGTGCCAGCAGCTTTAGGACAGGACTCTACAATGAGCAGTTCTTC. Translating gives CASSFRTGLYNEQFF.